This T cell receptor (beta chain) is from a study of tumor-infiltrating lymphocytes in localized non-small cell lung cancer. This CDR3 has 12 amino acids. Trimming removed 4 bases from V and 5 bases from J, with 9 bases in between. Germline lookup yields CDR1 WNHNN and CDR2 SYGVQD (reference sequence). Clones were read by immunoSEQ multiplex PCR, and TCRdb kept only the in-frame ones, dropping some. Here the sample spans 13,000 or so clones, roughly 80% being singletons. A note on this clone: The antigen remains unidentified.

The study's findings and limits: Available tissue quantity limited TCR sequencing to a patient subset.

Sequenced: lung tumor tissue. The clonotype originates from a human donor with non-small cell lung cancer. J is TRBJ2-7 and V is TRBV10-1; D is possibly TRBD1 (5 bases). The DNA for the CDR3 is TGCGCCAGCAGTGGACCAGGGAACGAGCAGTACTTC. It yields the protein CASSGPGNEQYF.